A selection of T cell receptor beta chains follows, all from one sample in a study of cytomegalovirus exposure and HLA in healthy donors. This table comes from immunoSEQ multiplex PCR, and its TCRdb copy is limited to in-frame clones, with some not included. The sample shows more than 75,000 clones, 84% of them seen only once. Sequencing was carried out using PBMCs. The receptor set was obtained from a woman aged 18-29 years in good health and CMV-seropositive. Each CDR3 is given with its conserved first and last residue. D genes are given only for firm matches. Part of the rows lack a size; the others show once, few, many or a class for expanded clones.

>TRBJ2-1|-|TRBV7-3|TRBD2
CASSLLGAGGRQNEQFF
TGTGCCAGCAGCTTATTGGGAGCGGGGGGGAGGCAAAATGAGCAGTTCTTC
>TRBJ2-7|-|TRBV7-9|TRBD1
CASSLDPLTGPYEQYF
TGTGCCAGCAGCTTAGACCCTTTGACAGGGCCCTACGAGCAGTACTTC
>TRBJ1-5|-|TRBV13|-
CASKYGAGWHF
TGTGCCAGCAAATATGGGGCCGGGTGGCATTTT
>TRBJ2-1|-|TRBV2|-
CASKLTRSYNEQFF
TGTGCCAGCAAACTGACTAGAAGTTACAATGAGCAGTTCTTC
>TRBJ1-1|-|TRBV18|TRBD1
CASSPLGTANTEAFF
TGTGCCAGCTCACCGCTTGGGACAGCGAACACTGAAGCTTTCTTT
>TRBJ2-7|-|TRBV4-1|-
CASSQVRQTTYEQYF
TGCGCCAGCAGCCAAGTGAGACAGACAACCTACGAGCAGTACTTC
>TRBJ1-1|-|TRBV6-5|-
CASSYSFGSEAFF
TGTGCCAGCAGTTACTCATTCGGTTCTGAAGCTTTCTTT
>TRBJ1-3|-|TRBV7-9|-
CASSPTGPGNTIYF
TGTGCCAGCAGCCCCACAGGGCCTGGAAACACCATATATTTT
>TRBJ1-1|few|TRBV5-6|-
CASSGAGSATEAFF
TGTGCCAGCAGCGGCGCGGGGTCGGCCACTGAAGCTTTCTTT
>TRBJ2-5|-|TRBV15|-
CATSRGGSGEAQYF
TGTGCCACCAGCAGAGGCGGGTCGGGCGAGGCCCAGTACTTC
>TRBJ2-3|-|TRBV28|TRBD2
CASEQPGLGLDTQYF
TGTGCCAGCGAACAGCCGGGACTAGGGTTGGATACGCAGTATTTT
>TRBJ2-7|-|TRBV2|TRBD1
CASTSASLNRGAYEQYF
TGTGCCAGCACTTCGGCTTCCCTAAACAGGGGGGCCTACGAGCAGTACTTC
>TRBJ1-6|-|TRBV13|TRBD1
CASSFGTGSNSPLHF
TGTGCCAGCAGCTTTGGGACAGGGTCGAATTCACCCCTCCACTTT
>TRBJ2-7|-|TRBV19|-
CASSISSSYEQYF
TGTGCCAGTAGTATTTCGAGTTCCTACGAGCAGTACTTC
>TRBJ2-1|-|TRBV7-9|TRBD1
CASSLGGTGAYNEQFF
TGTGCCAGCAGCTTAGGAGGGACAGGGGCGTACAATGAGCAGTTCTTC
>TRBJ2-1|-|TRBV6-5|-
CASSLSGFPPLFF
TGTGCCAGCAGTTTATCGGGGTTCCCCCCATTGTTCTTC
>TRBJ2-7|-|TRBV5-8|-
CASSLLIGRRYEQYF
TGTGCCAGCAGCTTGCTCATTGGGAGGCGATACGAGCAGTACTTC
>TRBJ2-3|-|TRBV15|-
CATSRVLGGSDTQYF
TGTGCCACCAGCAGAGTCCTAGGAGGCTCAGATACGCAGTATTTT
>TRBJ1-4|-|TRBV28|-
CASSLGGSIREKLFF
TGTGCCAGCAGTTTAGGAGGTAGCATAAGGGAAAAACTGTTTTTT
>TRBJ2-3|-|TRBV9|TRBD2
CASSTNKLGGTSTDTQYF
TGTGCCAGCAGCACAAACAAACTGGGGGGGACTAGTACAGATACGCAGTATTTT
>TRBJ1-1|-|TRBV5-1|-
CASSNVGLSNTEAFF
TGCGCCAGCAGTAATGTGGGACTGTCGAACACTGAAGCTTTCTTT
>TRBJ1-1|-|TRBV6-5|-
CASSEVMNTEAFF
TGTGCCAGCAGCGAGGTCATGAACACTGAAGCTTTCTTT
>TRBJ2-7|-|TRBV5-1|-
CASSLVAGSTYEQYF
TGCGCCAGCAGCTTGGTCGCGGGGTCGACCTACGAGCAGTACTTC
>TRBJ2-5|-|TRBV7-2|-
CASSFNQGIQETQYF
TGTGCCAGCAGCTTCAATCAGGGGATACAAGAGACCCAGTACTTC
>TRBJ2-1|-|TRBV5-4|-
CASSLGGGSVYNEQFF
TGTGCCAGCAGCCTGGGCGGCGGGTCTGTCTACAATGAGCAGTTCTTC
>TRBJ2-3|-|TRBV30|-
CAWSPGADTQYF
TGTGCCTGGAGTCCGGGGGCAGATACGCAGTATTTT
>TRBJ2-7|-|TRBV6-1|TRBD1
CATQDRVGPNYEQYF
TGTGCCACCCAAGACAGGGTTGGCCCGAACTACGAGCAGTACTTC
>TRBJ2-7|-|TRBV2|TRBD2
CATRSSLGGDSYEQYF
TGTGCCACGAGATCGTCACTGGGGGGGGACTCCTACGAGCAGTACTTC
>TRBJ2-7|-|TRBV20-1|-
CSAPDRHEQYF
TGCAGTGCTCCCGACAGACACGAGCAGTACTTC
>TRBJ2-1|-|TRBV7-9|-
CAHAPMRSGDRGLNEQFF
TGTGCCCACGCCCCGATGCGTTCAGGGGATAGAGGTCTCAATGAGCAGTTCTTC
>TRBJ2-5|-|TRBV9|-
CASSVALGETQYF
TGTGCCAGCAGCGTAGCTCTCGGGGAGACCCAGTACTTC
>TRBJ2-7|few|TRBV27|TRBD1
CASSGQGSAYEQYF
TGTGCCAGCAGTGGACAGGGATCCGCCTACGAGCAGTACTTC
>TRBJ1-4|-|TRBV7-9|-
CASSSNLVELFF
TGTGCCAGCAGCTCAAACTTGGTCGAACTGTTTTTT
>TRBJ2-1|-|TRBV7-9|-
CASSFAGHAEQFF
TGTGCCAGCAGCTTTGCCGGACACGCAGAGCAGTTCTTC
>TRBJ2-7|-|TRBV6-5|-
CASSYDPPGEQYF
TGTGCCAGCAGTTACGACCCGCCGGGCGAGCAGTACTTC
>TRBJ1-6|many|TRBV6-1|-
CASSEGPGYNSPLHF
TGTGCCAGCAGTGAGGGTCCAGGATACAATTCACCCCTCCACTTT
>TRBJ1-4|-|TRBV6-5|-
CASSPGQRNEKLFF
TGTGCCAGCAGTCCCGGACAGCGTAATGAAAAACTGTTTTTT
>TRBJ2-6|-|TRBV5-7|-
CASSLDDGTGANVLTF
TGTGCCAGCAGCTTGGACGACGGGACTGGGGCCAACGTCCTGACTTTC
>TRBJ1-4|-|TRBV6-5|TRBD1
CASSYDRGSEKLFF
TGTGCCAGCAGTTACGACAGGGGGAGTGAAAAACTGTTTTTT
>TRBJ1-2|-|TRBV19|-
CASSIRGDNYGYTF
TGTGCCAGTAGTATACGGGGGGACAACTATGGCTACACCTTC
>TRBJ1-2|-|TRBV4-1|TRBD1
CASSQPWTGFQGYTF
TGCGCCAGCAGCCAACCCTGGACAGGGTTCCAAGGCTACACCTTC
>TRBJ2-7|once|TRBV4-1|TRBD2
CASSQGGWANSYEQYF
TGCGCCAGCAGCCAGGGAGGGTGGGCCAACTCCTACGAGCAGTACTTC
>TRBJ2-6|-|TRBV27|-
CASSSGGSGANVLTF
TGTGCCAGCAGCTCCGGGGGATCTGGGGCCAACGTCCTGACTTTC
>TRBJ2-3|-|TRBV13|TRBD2
CASSLGPLTSGRAASTDTQYF
TGTGCCAGCAGCTTAGGTCCCCTGACTAGCGGGAGGGCCGCGAGCACAGATACGCAGTATTTT
>TRBJ1-1|-|TRBV6-1|-
CASSEFWGLNTEAFF
TGTGCCAGCAGTGAATTCTGGGGACTAAACACTGAAGCTTTCTTT
>TRBJ2-3|once|TRBV10-3|-
CAISEPRTGTDTQYF
TGTGCCATCAGTGAGCCCCGGACTGGCACAGATACGCAGTATTTT
>TRBJ1-1|-|TRBV7-8|TRBD1
CASSARGRSAEAFF
TGTGCCAGCAGCGCCAGGGGGCGGTCGGCTGAAGCTTTCTTT
>TRBJ2-1|-|TRBV7-2|TRBD2
CASSQGSGASYNEQFF
TGTGCCAGCAGCCAAGGGAGCGGGGCGTCCTACAATGAGCAGTTCTTC
>TRBJ2-1|-|TRBV6-5|TRBD2
CASSSRGGAVNEQFF
TGTGCCAGCAGTTCACGCGGGGGGGCAGTCAATGAGCAGTTCTTC
>TRBJ1-3|-|TRBV30|TRBD1
CAWRRTGGRNTIYF
TGTGCCTGGAGGCGGACAGGGGGGAGAAACACCATATATTTT
>TRBJ2-2|-|TRBV18|TRBD1
CASSPDRGRELFF
TGTGCCAGCTCGCCCGACAGGGGACGGGAGCTGTTTTTT
>TRBJ2-7|-|TRBV7-2|TRBD2
CASSHGLARSYEQYF
TGTGCCAGCAGCCATGGACTAGCGAGGAGCTACGAGCAGTACTTC
>TRBJ1-1|once|TRBV7-9|-
CASSAPPTVASTEAFF
TGTGCCAGCAGCGCACCCCCGACAGTTGCGAGCACTGAAGCTTTCTTT
>TRBJ1-6|-|TRBV7-2|-
CASSLQGGDNSPLHF
TGTGCCAGCAGCTTACAGGGAGGAGATAATTCACCCCTCCACTTT
>TRBJ1-1|-|TRBV29-1|TRBD1
CSVGYYSDRGTEAFF
TGCAGCGTTGGTTACTATTCGGACAGGGGAACTGAAGCTTTCTTT